This T cell receptor beta chain was captured in a study of T cells after yellow fever vaccination. Study as a whole: Fractions containing few cells were prepared with SMART-Seq v4 Ultra Low Input. Study-level findings and limits: The booster response re-showed most primary clones: over 95% CD4, roughly 91% CD8. Overlap between CD4 and CD8 compartments was detected for a small share of clonotypes.

Germline V CDR1 and CDR2: MGHRA, YSYEKL. The CDR3 has 15 amino acids. V gave up 0 bases and J gave up 1 base, with 7 bases separating them. This clonotype was counted a few times. Its matching antigen is unknown. Universal primer sites and UMIs were introduced during 5'RACE template-switching synthesis of TCR cDNA. TCRdb reprocessed the 5' RACE reads with MiXCR, giving one entry per CDR3 protein. This table has 500,000 to 650,000 distinct CDR3 sequences, approximately 13% appearing once. This chain connects TRBV4-1 to TRBJ2-1; the D is unclear. This TCR came from a man younger than 40 who received the YFV17D yellow fever vaccine. Sequences were derived from PBMCs, sampled on the day of the yellow fever booster vaccination. The CDR3 DNA sequence: TGCGCCAGCAGCCAAGAGCGGCAGTCCTACAATGAGCAGTTCTTC. As protein: CASSQERQSYNEQFF.